The 26 T cell receptor beta chains presented below share a single source sample, sequenced in a study of cytomegalovirus exposure and HLA in healthy donors. Both 60 Vbeta primers and 13 Jbeta primers went into the PCR. Sequencing used immunoSEQ multiplex PCR; TCRdb keeps in-frame clones, though not all of them. Among 250,000 to 350,000 clones listed, around 80% were seen once. Specimen: PBMCs. These receptors originate from a girl aged 2 to 9 in good health and CMV-seronegative.

Only a few counts were recorded for this clone. The chain uses TRBV5-1 and TRBJ1-2, with 9 bases matching TRBD1. The CDR3 contains 15 residues. Germline V lookup: CDR1 SGHRS, CDR2 YFSETQ. Trimming removed 3 bases from V and 4 bases from J; junction bases left unmatched: 7. In nucleotides, the CDR3 is TGCGCCAGCAGCTGGGGGGACAGGGTCACCTATGGCTACACCTTC. This encodes CASSWGDRVTYGYTF.

The rearrangement uses TRBV27 and TRBJ2-7; TRBD2 matches at 8 bases. Germline V gives CDR1 MNHEY, CDR2 SMNVEV (reference sequence). This CDR3 has 15 residues. V dropped 5 bases and J dropped 2; count of bases not matched to a gene: 8. The CDR3 sequence is CASSRERGRTYEQYF. The CDR3, as DNA: TGTGCCAGCAGTAGGGAGCGGGGGCGAACCTACGAGCAGTACTTC.

The table lists this clone with a few counts. The rearrangement uses TRBV10-1 and TRBJ2-3; 7 bases are shared with TRBD2. The CDR3 covers 15 residues. V lost 0 bases to trimming and J lost 5 bases; unmatched junction nucleotides: 5. Germline V CDR1 and CDR2: WNHNN, SYGVQD (reference sequence). CDR3 in amino acids: CASSESAGVGDTQYF. CDR3 DNA sequence: TGCGCCAGCAGTGAGTCGGCGGGAGTGGGAGATACGCAGTATTTT.

The gene calls are TRBV6-5 and TRBJ2-7; no reliable D call. The CDR3 sequence is 13 residues long. V shed 2 bases and J shed 1 base, with 6 bases lying between them. The V gene's germline CDR1 is MNHEY and CDR2 SVGAGI. CDR3 sequence reads: CASSYAGSYEQYF. CDR3 DNA sequence: TGTGCCAGCAGTTACGCAGGATCCTACGAGCAGTACTTC.

For the CDR3, the DNA is TGTGCCAGCAGCGCACAGGGGGCTTATGGCTACACCTTC. This gives the protein CASSAQGAYGYTF. The chain employs TRBV9 and TRBJ1-2, with 9 nucleotides matching TRBD1. The CDR3 runs to 13 residues. Germline lookup yields CDR1 SGDLS and CDR2 YYNGEE. V shed 3 bases and J 5 bases; nucleotides not matched to a gene: 2.

The rearrangement uses TRBV18 and TRBJ1-1; D is unresolved. The CDR3 is 15 amino acids. Trimming stripped 3 bases from V and 1 base from J, with 12 bases between. Germline V gene data show CDR1 as KGHSH and CDR2 as LQKENI. The CDR3 bases are TGTGCCAGCTCACCTTTCGGGGAAGAGAACACTGAAGCTTTCTTT. Translating it yields CASSPFGEENTEAFF.

The chain has TRBV5-1 and TRBJ2-3; 16 bases agree with TRBD2. This CDR3 spans 20 amino acids. Trimming cost V 4 bases and J 4 bases; bases outside gene matches: 15. The germline gives CDR1 SGHRS, CDR2 YFSETQ. The DNA of the CDR3 is TGCGCCAGCAGCGTGCCGGGACTAGCGGGAGGGCCGGGTCATCCAGATACGCAGTATTTT. Its translation is CASSVPGLAGGPGHPDTQYF.

The gene calls are TRBV7-8 and TRBJ2-1; 9 bases are shared with TRBD2. The germline V gene encodes CDR1 SGHVS and CDR2 FQNEAQ. V trimming: 0 bases; J trimming: 5 bases; junction bases outside the gene matches: 2. This CDR3 spans 15 amino acids. CDR3 in amino acids: CASSLARGGNNEQFF. The CDR3 DNA is TGTGCCAGCAGCTTAGCGCGGGGGGGGAACAATGAGCAGTTCTTC.

The sample holds a few counts of this clone. The chain joins TRBV6-5 to TRBJ2-7, with 7 bases matching TRBD1. Germline CDR1 reads MNHEY; CDR2 reads SVGAGI. The CDR3 covers 15 residues. J gave up 6 bases and V 1 base, and 9 bases lay outside the gene matches. CDR3 loop: CASSYWGQPPSEQYF. CDR3 DNA: TGTGCCAGCAGTTACTGGGGACAGCCTCCCTCCGAGCAGTACTTC.

This sequence joins TRBV2 and TRBJ2-1; perhaps TRBD2 as D (6 bases). Trimming removed 5 bases at V and 2 bases at J, with 19 bases between. In germline, CDR1 is SNHLY, CDR2 FYNNEI. The CDR3 sequence is 17 residues long. CDR3 in DNA: TGTGCCAGCAGTTTAACTCTTGGCGGGATTACCTACAATGAGCAGTTCTTC. Translating it yields CASSLTLGGITYNEQFF. The full variable domain, its missing parts supplied by reference TRBV2 and TRBJ2-1, is EPEVTQTPSHQVTQMGQEVILRCVPISNHLYFYWYRQILGQKVEFLVSFYNNEISEKSEIFDDQFSVERPDGSNFTLKIRSTKLEDSAMYFCASSLTLGGITYNEQFFGPGTRLTVL.

The count of this clone is one. In DNA, the CDR3 is TGTGCCAGCAGTTTCCTCTGGACAGGGGTCACGAACACTGAAGCTTTCTTT. The encoded protein is CASSFLWTGVTNTEAFF. The V gene is TRBV27, the J gene TRBJ1-1; 9 bases are shared with TRBD1. Losses at the gene ends were 3 bases for V and 1 base for J; bases not matched to a gene: 9. The CDR3 totals 17 residues. Germline V gene data show CDR1 as MNHEY and CDR2 as SMNVEV (reference sequence).

The chain joins TRBV4-1 to TRBJ1-5; the D gene is possibly TRBD1 (6 bases). This CDR3 has 18 residues. V was shortened by 0 bases and J by 1 base, with 16 bases between the two germline ends. CDR1 and CDR2 (germline): MGHRA, YSYEKL. The CDR3 nucleotides read TGCGCCAGCAGCCAAGAGATCCCAGGGGCAACAAGCAATCAGCCCCAGCATTTT. This gives the protein CASSQEIPGATSNQPQHF.

The rearrangement links TRBV2 to TRBJ2-3; 9 bases are a match to TRBD2. The CDR3 is 15 residues long. V trimming: 4 bases; J trimming: 3 bases; junction bases outside the gene matches: 5. Per the germline V gene, CDR1 is SNHLY and CDR2 is FYNNEI. The CDR3 region has the DNA TGTGCCAGCAGTGTCATGGCGGGGGGGACAGATACGCAGTATTTT. Translated: CASSVMAGGTDTQYF. Full variable domain (missing parts from reference TRBV2 and TRBJ2-3): EPEVTQTPSHQVTQMGQEVILRCVPISNHLYFYWYRQILGQKVEFLVSFYNNEISEKSEIFDDQFSVERPDGSNFTLKIRSTKLEDSAMYFCASSVMAGGTDTQYFGPGTRLTVL.

This sequence joins TRBV5-4 and TRBJ2-5; 8 bases align to TRBD1. V gave up 9 bases and J gave up 4 bases; unmatched junction bases: 20. The CDR3 runs 17 residues. The germline CDR1 and CDR2 sequences are SGHNT and YYREEE (reference sequence). In DNA, the CDR3 is TGTGCCAATAACCGAACGTGCAGGGGGCCCTCCGGAGAGACCCAGTACTTC. Its translation is CANNRTCRGPSGETQYF. The whole variable domain, remainder taken from reference TRBV5-4 and TRBJ2-5, is ETGVTQSPTHLIKTRGQQVTLRCSSQSGHNTVSWYQQALGQGPQFIFQYYREEENGRGNFPPRFSGLQFPNYSSELNVNALELDDSALYLCANNRTCRGPSGETQYFGPGTRLLVL.

The CDR3 coding sequence is TGTGCCAGCAGTGACCCCATAGCGGGAGTGAACGATGAGCAGTTCTTC. Translation gives CASSDPIAGVNDEQFF. The gene calls are TRBV25-1 and TRBJ2-1, with 9 bases aligning to TRBD2. Germline V CDR1 and CDR2: MGHDK, SYGVNS. This CDR3 is built from 16 residues. With 3 bases clipped from V and 8 bases from J, the junction kept 11 bases outside the gene matches.

In this sample, this clone turned up a few times. This chain links TRBV9 with TRBJ2-2; D is perhaps TRBD1 (7 bases). Trimming removed 4 bases from V and 0 bases from J, with 13 bases in between. The CDR3 covers 16 residues. Germline V lookup: CDR1 SGDLS, CDR2 YYNGEE. CDR3 amino acids: CASSRRDRSNTGELFF. The DNA of the CDR3 is TGTGCCAGCAGCCGGCGGGACAGATCGAACACCGGGGAGCTGTTTTTT.

The V gene is TRBV9, the J gene TRBJ2-1, with D perhaps matching TRBD2 (6 bases). V was shortened by 3 bases and J by 3 bases, with 7 bases between the two germline ends. Germline V lookup: CDR1 SGDLS, CDR2 YYNGEE. The CDR3 is made up of 13 amino acids. The CDR3 bases are TGTGCCAGCAGCGGGAGGGTCTACAATGAGCAGTTCTTC. This encodes CASSGRVYNEQFF.

The genes are TRBV28 and TRBJ1-5; D unclear. V dropped 8 bases and J dropped 0 bases, with 8 bases sitting between them. Germline V gene sequence: CDR1 MDHEN, CDR2 SYDVKM. The CDR3 spans 13 residues. The CDR3 DNA reads as TGTGCCAGCTCCGGGTATAGCAATCAGCCCCAGCATTTT. It encodes CASSGYSNQPQHF. Full variable domain (remainder filled in from reference TRBV28 and TRBJ1-5): DVKVTQSSRYLVKRTGEKVFLECVQDMDHENMFWYRQDPGLGLRLIYFSYDVKMKEKGDIPEGYSVSREKKERFSLILESASTNQTSMYLCASSGYSNQPQHFGDGTRLSIL.

The chain links TRBV27 to TRBJ2-2, with 8 bases aligning to TRBD2. The CDR3 sequence is 14 residues long. CDR1 and CDR2 (germline): MNHEY, SMNVEV (reference sequence). V lost 7 bases to trimming and J lost 3 bases; unmatched junction nucleotides: 4. CDR3 in DNA: TGTGCCAGCAAGAGCGGGAGTTACACCGGGGAGCTGTTTTTT. Its translation: CASKSGSYTGELFF.

The chain is built from TRBV28 and TRBJ2-6; no clear D gene. This CDR3 contains 15 residues. Germline V lookup: CDR1 MDHEN, CDR2 SYDVKM. V was clipped by 2 bases and J by 3 bases, with 8 bases between them. CDR3: CASSLRARGANVLTF. The CDR3 coding sequence is TGTGCCAGCAGTTTAAGAGCCCGTGGGGCCAACGTCCTGACTTTC.

V gene TRBV11-2 combines with J gene TRBJ2-7; 8 bases map to TRBD1. Trimming took 3 bases from V and 5 from J; bases not matched to a gene: 6. Germline lookup yields CDR1 SGHAT and CDR2 FQNNGV. The CDR3 is 14 residues long. CDR3 coding DNA: TGTGCCAGCAGCTTCGAAGACAGGGGCGACGAGCAGTACTTC. Amino acids: CASSFEDRGDEQYF.

The rearrangement joins TRBV7-3 to TRBJ2-1; 9 nucleotides align to TRBD1. This CDR3 region has 14 residues. Trimming took 5 bases from V and 7 from J; bases not matched to a gene: 6. CDR1 and CDR2 from the germline V gene are SGHTA and FQGTGA. The CDR3 DNA is TGTGCCAGCAGCCGACCCGGGACAGGGAATGAGCAGTTCTTC. Translated: CASSRPGTGNEQFF.

The chain uses TRBV7-3 and TRBJ1-2, with TRBD1 as a possible D gene (6 bases). Germline V gives CDR1 SGHTA, CDR2 FQGTGA. The length of the CDR3 is 13 residues. V lost 2 bases and J lost 4, with 8 bases in between. The CDR3: CASSLGGFYGYTF. The CDR3 nucleotides are TGTGCCAGCAGCTTAGGGGGCTTCTATGGCTACACCTTC.

In its sample, this clone was seen a few times. V gene TRBV5-6 combines with J gene TRBJ2-1, with no clear D. From germline, CDR1 is SGHDT and CDR2 YYEEEE. V was pared by 4 bases and J by 4 bases, with 15 bases between. The CDR3 is 15 amino acids. CDR3 coding DNA: TGTGCCAGCAGCCCGCAGTACGGGTCTTACAATGAGCAGTTCTTC. It codes for CASSPQYGSYNEQFF.

The chain has TRBV9 and TRBJ1-1; 10 bases line up with TRBD1. Losses at the gene ends were 4 bases for V and 6 bases for J; bases not matched to a gene: 6. Per the germline V gene, CDR1 is SGDLS and CDR2 is YYNGEE. The CDR3 consists of 14 residues. CDR3 in DNA: TGTGCCAGCAGCCAATGGGACAGGGGTTCTGAAGCTTTCTTT. This translates into CASSQWDRGSEAFF.

This chain uses TRBV9 with TRBJ2-3, with 10 bases identical to TRBD1. Trimming took 3 bases from V and 5 from J; bases not matched to a gene: 12. The CDR3 is 17 residues long. Germline CDR1 is SGDLS and CDR2 is YYNGEE. CDR3 nucleotide sequence: TGTGCCAGCAGCGCCCGGCGACAGGGGGCCGGTGGAGATACGCAGTATTTT. It specifies CASSARRQGAGGDTQYF. Full variable domain (missing parts from reference TRBV9 and TRBJ2-3): DSGVTQTPKHLITATGQRVTLRCSPRSGDLSVYWYQQSLDQGLQFLIQYYNGEERAKGNILERFSAQQFPDLHSELNLSSLELGDSALYFCASSARRQGAGGDTQYFGPGTRLTVL.